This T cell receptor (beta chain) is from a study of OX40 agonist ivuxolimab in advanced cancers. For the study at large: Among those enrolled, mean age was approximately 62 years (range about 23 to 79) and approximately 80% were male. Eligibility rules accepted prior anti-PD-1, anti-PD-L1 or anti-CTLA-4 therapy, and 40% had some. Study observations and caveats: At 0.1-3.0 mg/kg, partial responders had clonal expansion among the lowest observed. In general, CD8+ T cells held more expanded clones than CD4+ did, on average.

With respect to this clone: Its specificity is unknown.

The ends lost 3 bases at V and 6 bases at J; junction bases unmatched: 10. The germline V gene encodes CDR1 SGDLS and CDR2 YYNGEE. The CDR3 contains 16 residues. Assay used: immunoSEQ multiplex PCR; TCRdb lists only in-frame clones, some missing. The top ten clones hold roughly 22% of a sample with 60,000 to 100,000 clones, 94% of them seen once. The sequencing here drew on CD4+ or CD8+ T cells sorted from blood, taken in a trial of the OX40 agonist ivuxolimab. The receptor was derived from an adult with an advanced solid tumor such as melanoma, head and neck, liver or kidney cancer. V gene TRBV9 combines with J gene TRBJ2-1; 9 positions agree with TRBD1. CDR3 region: CASSAYPTGGTNEQFF. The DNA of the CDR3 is TGTGCCAGCAGCGCATACCCGACAGGGGGGACCAATGAGCAGTTCTTC.